This entry lists 20 T cell receptor beta chains sequenced from one sample in a study of cytomegalovirus exposure and HLA in healthy donors. PCR involved 60 Vbeta and 13 Jbeta primers. Sequencing was performed with immunoSEQ multiplex PCR; in TCRdb, only in-frame clones are kept and a portion is missing. The table records roughly 150,000 clones, around 80% of them present only once. Material: PBMCs. The receptors were gathered from a male donor in good health and CMV-seronegative.

The chain combines TRBV9 with TRBJ2-3, with TRBD2 identical over 9 bases. V lost 3 bases to trimming and J lost 9 bases; unmatched junction nucleotides: 11. This CDR3 comprises 15 residues. In germline, CDR1 is SGDLS, CDR2 YYNGEE. The CDR3 sequence: CASSGQAGGPQTQYF. The CDR3 DNA reads TGTGCCAGCAGCGGGCAAGCGGGGGGCCCTCAAACGCAGTATTTT.

This clone was counted a single time. The genes are TRBV5-1 and TRBJ2-7; 8 nucleotides match TRBD2. The trim removed 4 bases at V and 1 base at J, leaving 7 bases unmatched. The CDR3 consists of 15 residues. Germline V gives CDR1 SGHRS, CDR2 YFSETQ. The CDR3 reads CASSPGGAGSYEQYF. The DNA for the CDR3 is TGCGCCAGCAGCCCGGGGGGGGCTGGGTCCTACGAGCAGTACTTC.

The rearrangement links TRBV27 to TRBJ1-1, with TRBD1 as a possible D gene (5 bases). The CDR3 contains 13 residues. The germline V gene has CDR1 MNHEY and CDR2 SMNVEV (reference sequence). Trimming shortened V by 3 bases and J by 7 bases, and 12 bases separated the two germline ends. This CDR3 is CASSFLGGDEAFF. The CDR3, as DNA: TGTGCCAGCAGTTTCCTGGGGGGTGATGAAGCTTTCTTT.

This clone came up a few times. The J gene is TRBJ2-5, the V gene TRBV6-1; 14 nucleotides align to TRBD2. The CDR3 has 15 amino acids. Germline CDR1 reads MNHNS; CDR2 reads SASEGT. J was trimmed by 5 bases and V by 5 bases; bases with no gene match: 4. The CDR3 bases are TGTGCCAGCAGTTGGACTAGCGGGGGGCCGGAGACCCAGTACTTC. Translating gives CASSWTSGGPETQYF.

The chain recombines TRBV5-1 with TRBJ2-7; 14 positions match TRBD2. V was clipped by 4 bases and J by 2 bases; unmatched bases: 11. In germline, CDR1 is SGHRS, CDR2 YFSETQ. The CDR3 runs 18 residues. CDR3 loop: CASSAGTSGSTVPYEQYF. The CDR3 DNA sequence: TGCGCCAGCAGCGCCGGGACTAGCGGGAGCACAGTCCCCTACGAGCAGTACTTC.

This CDR3 reads CASSGQGFDTGELFF. As DNA, the CDR3 is TGTGCCAGCAGTGGACAGGGATTCGACACCGGGGAGCTGTTTTTT. The genes are TRBV6-1 and TRBJ2-2, with 7 bases fitting TRBD1. This CDR3 contains 15 residues. Germline CDR1 is MNHNS and CDR2 is SASEGT. The ends lost 4 bases at V and 3 bases at J; junction bases unmatched: 5.

DNA for the CDR3: TGTGCCAGCAGGGATCCGACAGGCTACGAGCAGTACTTC. It specifies CASRDPTGYEQYF. This sequence joins TRBV27 and TRBJ2-7; TRBD1 might be the D (6 bases). CDR3 length: 13 residues. The germline V gene has CDR1 MNHEY and CDR2 SMNVEV (reference sequence). Trimming took off 6 bases at V and 3 bases at J, with 12 bases between the two ends.

This chain links TRBV4-2 with TRBJ1-3; tentatively, D is TRBD1 (6 bases). Deletions cut 4 bases from V and 2 bases from J, with 9 bases between. Germline V gives CDR1 LGHNA, CDR2 YNFKEQ. The CDR3 has 14 residues. CDR3 nucleotide sequence: TGTGCCAGCAGCCGGACAGAAGCTGGAAACACCATATATTTT. Residues: CASSRTEAGNTIYF.

V is TRBV18 and J is TRBJ1-4, with 7 nucleotides matching TRBD1. This CDR3 is 13 amino acids long. V was clipped by 3 bases and J by 8 bases; unmatched bases: 3. In germline, CDR1 is KGHSH, CDR2 LQKENI. The CDR3 here is CASSPDRDEKLFF. CDR3 coding DNA: TGTGCCAGCTCACCCGACAGGGACGAAAAACTGTTTTTT. Using reference TRBV18 and TRBJ1-4 for the parts outside the CDR3, the full variable domain is NAGVMQNPRHLVRRRGQEARLRCSPMKGHSHVYWYRQLPEEGLKFMVYLQKENIIDESGMPKERFSAEFPKEGPSILRIQQVVRGDSAAYFCASSPDRDEKLFFGSGTQLSVL.

The chain carries TRBV30 and TRBJ2-7; TRBD1 matches 7 bases. This CDR3 is 12 amino acids long. The germline CDR1 and CDR2 sequences are GTSNPN and SVGIG (reference sequence). V trimming: 2 bases; J trimming: 12 bases; junction bases outside the gene matches: 10. This CDR3 is CAWSNRQGIRYF. CDR3 coding DNA: TGTGCCTGGAGTAACCGACAGGGAATTCGGTACTTC.

The chain carries TRBV9 and TRBJ1-4, with a tentative D call TRBD1 (6 bases). From germline, CDR1 is SGDLS and CDR2 YYNGEE. Deletions cut 3 bases from V and 9 bases from J, with 15 bases between. The CDR3 totals 14 residues. CDR3 DNA: TGTGCCAGCAGCGAGGACAGTTCTAGTCAAAAACTGTTTTTT. Translation: CASSEDSSSQKLFF.

The genes are TRBV7-9 and TRBJ2-3; TRBD2 aligns across 9 bases. The CDR3 has 17 residues. The trim removed 1 base at V and 2 bases at J, leaving 7 bases unmatched. Germline loops: CDR1 SEHNR, CDR2 FQNEAQ (reference sequence). In nucleotides, the CDR3 is TGTGCCAGCAGCTTAGGCGGGGGCGGGGGGGCCACAGATACGCAGTATTTT. Translated: CASSLGGGGGATDTQYF.

The chain recombines TRBV19 with TRBJ1-1; D ambiguous. V was clipped by 7 bases and J by 0 bases, with 9 bases between them. Germline CDR1 is LNHDA and CDR2 is SQIVND (reference sequence). The CDR3 has 13 residues. The CDR3 spells CASIRGMNTEAFF. The CDR3 DNA sequence: TGTGCCAGTATAAGAGGTATGAACACTGAAGCTTTCTTT. Full variable domain (missing parts from reference TRBV19 and TRBJ1-1): DGGITQSPKYLFRKEGQNVTLSCEQNLNHDAMYWYRQDPGQGLRLIYYSQIVNDFQKGDIAEGYSVSREKKESFPLTVTSAQKNPTAFYLCASIRGMNTEAFFGQGTRLTVV.

The chain uses TRBV19 and TRBJ1-1; possible D gene TRBD1, 5 bases. V lost 6 bases to trimming and J lost 5 bases, with 16 bases between them. Germline loops: CDR1 LNHDA, CDR2 SQIVND (reference sequence). This CDR3 is 14 amino acids long. CDR3 loop: CASRHQGGRTEAFF. The DNA of the CDR3 is TGTGCCAGTAGGCACCAGGGAGGAAGAACTGAAGCTTTCTTT.

The rearrangement uses TRBV7-3 and TRBJ2-5, with 8 bases matching TRBD2. Germline loops: CDR1 SGHTA, CDR2 FQGTGA. This CDR3 is 14 amino acids long. J lost 5 bases, V lost 2 bases, and 4 bases had no gene match. This chain's CDR3 is CASSLGGGLETQYF. The CDR3 nucleotides read TGTGCCAGCAGCTTAGGCGGGGGGCTTGAGACCCAGTACTTC.

The chain has TRBV28 and TRBJ1-5; TRBD1 matches 9 bases. The CDR3 is 18 amino acids. The J segment lost 0 bases and the V segment lost 6 bases, leaving 12 bases of the junction unmatched. In germline, CDR1 is MDHEN, CDR2 SYDVKM. The CDR3 here is CASRSTRTGDYSNQPQHF. Here the CDR3 DNA reads TGTGCCAGCAGAAGTACGAGGACAGGGGATTATAGCAATCAGCCCCAGCATTTT.

The chain employs TRBV7-2 and TRBJ1-2, with D maybe TRBD1 (6 bases). This CDR3 is 15 amino acids long. The V end lost 2 bases, the J end lost 5 bases, and 15 bases lay between the germline ends. CDR1 and CDR2 from the germline V gene are SGHTA and FQGNSA. The CDR3 nucleotides read TGTGCCAGCAGCTTAACAGGGTCCCTTGGGTATGGCTACACCTTC. Translation: CASSLTGSLGYGYTF.

This chain uses TRBV5-1 with TRBJ2-1; D is undetermined. The CDR3 sequence is 15 residues long. V was clipped by 1 base and J by 2 bases, with 10 bases between them. Looked up from germline, CDR1 is SGHRS and CDR2 is YFSETQ. The CDR3 region is CASSLQTAAYNEQFF. CDR3 DNA sequence: TGCGCCAGCAGCTTGCAGACTGCGGCCTACAATGAGCAGTTCTTC.

This chain connects TRBV27 to TRBJ2-3; 9 nucleotides agree with TRBD1. Trimming at V came to 1 base and at J to 1 base, leaving 12 bases not matched to a gene. Germline V gives CDR1 MNHEY, CDR2 SMNVEV (reference sequence). CDR3 length equals 19 residues. This CDR3 reads CASSLLDRGFEVGTDTQYF. The DNA for the CDR3 is TGTGCCAGCAGTTTATTGGACAGGGGATTTGAGGTTGGCACAGATACGCAGTATTTT.

The chain links TRBV5-1 to TRBJ2-5; D remains ambiguous. With the DNA end fitting TRBJ2-7 better, the J assignment may be wrong. Germline V lookup: CDR1 SGHRS, CDR2 YFSETQ. The CDR3 is 17 amino acids. In DNA, the CDR3 is TGCGCCAGCAGCTTTCCGCCCCTGCAGGCAGCTCCCTACGAGCAGTACTTC. Protein product: CASSFPPLQAAPYEQYF.